The source of this T cell receptor (beta chain) is a study of control samples from healthy donors and cancer patients. This clone was seen only once. The CDR3 consists of 15 residues. V gave up 3 bases and J gave up 1 base; unmatched junction bases: 4. Germline V gene data show CDR1 as GTSNPN and CDR2 as SVGIG (reference sequence). The data were produced by immunoSEQ multiplex PCR, yet TCRdb's version contains in-frame clones alone and is incomplete. The data contain tens of thousands of clones, about 92% of them singletons. The sequenced material came from PBMCs. The rearrangement joins TRBV30 to TRBJ2-3; 10 bases map to TRBD2. The receptor was derived from a man aged 35 to 55 with colorectal cancer. The CDR3 coding sequence is TGTGCCTGGAGGAGGCTAGCGGGAGGCACAGATACGCAGTATTTT. Protein: CAWRRLAGGTDTQYF.